A selection of T cell receptor beta chains follows, all from one sample in a study of blood T cell repertoires in COVID-19. The protocol was immunoSEQ multiplex PCR, while the TCRdb copy is restricted to in-frame clones and leaves out a portion. Among roughly 350,000 clones listed, about 93% were seen once. The source material was peripheral blood. The origin of the receptors is a woman between 18 and 30 years old who had recovered from COVID-19. Both conserved end residues are part of each CDR3. A D gene is named only where the DNA matches it firmly. For some rows the clone size is stated as once, few or many, or as a class when expanded; others skip it.

d_gene	abundance	v_gene	CDR3aa
.	once	TRBV7-6	CASSLGGRPEETQYF
.	once	TRBV5-5	CASSPATGSYGYTF
.	.	TRBV9	CASSPRQVGDTEAFF
TRBD1	.	TRBV7-9	CASSPNRDRGTDTQYF
.	once	TRBV4-1	CASSRSEFGIQPQHF
.	.	TRBV9	CASSVEGREVDGYTF
.	.	TRBV28	CASSLSPSSNQPQHF
.	.	TRBV5-1	CASSLLQGHEKLFF
.	.	TRBV9	CASSVAGGTGYTGELFF
TRBD1	.	TRBV29-1	CSVEDLSGTGPTDTQYF
TRBD1	.	TRBV15	CATGQAWETQYF
TRBD2	.	TRBV7-2	CASTSSGTLRDTQYF
TRBD2	once	TRBV10-3	CAISTGTSGSFGTDTQYF
TRBD2	.	TRBV5-8	CASSLVGSGSRHGELFF
.	.	TRBV7-9	CASSPRGGVYNEQFF
.	.	TRBV12-3/TRBV12-4	CASRGGYGYTF
.	once	TRBV9	CASSEWVSAEAFF
.	.	TRBV7-2	CASSLAGVRADTQYF
TRBD1	.	TRBV30	CACCGDRRNSPLHF
.	.	TRBV30	CAWRTTSAGELFF
.	.	TRBV10-1	CASSERGTTEQFF
.	.	TRBV7-9	CASSPIGRDGYTF
.	.	TRBV29-1	CSVEYRRPNYGYTF
.	.	TRBV6-5	CASSVGDTGPNEQFF
TRBD2	.	TRBV2	CASSASGSKDTQYF
TRBD2	.	TRBV6-2/TRBV6-3	CASSTRSGIGNEQFF
.	.	TRBV2	CASTRTVETQYF
.	.	TRBV2	CASSEGVGRRQPQHF
.	.	TRBV5-1	CASSLVGGEAFF
.	.	TRBV7-8	CASSFPLGGYTF
TRBD1	.	TRBV19	CASSIPGQVNTEAFF
TRBD2	.	TRBV11-3	CASSLKRENNEQFF
.	.	TRBV3-1/TRBV3-2	CASSQQLNTEAFF
.	.	TRBV7-9	CASSLALGVAETQYF
TRBD2	.	TRBV28	CASSGRAETQYF
.	.	TRBV13	CASSSPNEQFF
.	.	TRBV30	CALVTDLWYYGYTF
.	.	TRBV7-9	CASSLAPGRGAKGTEAFF
.	.	TRBV7-2	CASSSSGHQYF
.	.	TRBV10-2	CASSNYNEQFF
TRBD2	.	TRBV29-1	CSVNLGLAGYNEQFF
.	.	TRBV19	CASSIAGTSLGWGLRTEAFF
.	.	TRBV4-1	CASSQVVGTDTQYF
TRBD1	.	TRBV13	CASSLEQGQGYTF
TRBD1	.	TRBV29-1	CSVEGGTGGLDGTDTQYF
TRBD2	.	TRBV11-2	CASSLEGGRAAGEQFF
.	.	TRBV5-5	CASSFRGDYGYTF
.	.	TRBV29-1	CSVVPEGSGNTIYF
.	.	TRBV28	CASSTTKTYSNQPQHF
.	.	TRBV19	CATKRGGTSTDTQYF
TRBD1	.	TRBV30	CAWSVDRALYNEQFF
TRBD1	few	TRBV2	CASRAAGQGSNQPQHF
.	.	TRBV18	CASSPGLNSGFSYNEQFF
.	.	TRBV24-1	CATSETGRETQYF
.	.	TRBV19	CASSSQGRTEAFF
TRBD1	.	TRBV7-9	CASSSDSEGTGANRKGYTF
.	.	TRBV14	CASSPGGYRAYAFF
.	.	TRBV19	CASSFLHGAGELFF
TRBD1	.	TRBV27	CASSLSRGLEGYTF
.	.	TRBV11-3	CAVGGGNTGELFF